The T cell receptor beta chain under discussion was sequenced for a study of shared clonotypes between healthy human individuals. Study observations and caveats: Clonotype sharing among the donors was expected to vary with sequencing depth.

The assay was immunoSEQ multiplex PCR, and TCRdb's table has in-frame clones only and misses some. This table holds roughly 2.2 million clones, approximately 93% found once. Looked up from germline, CDR1 is SGHNT and CDR2 is YENEEA. The CDR3 length is 14 residues. V lost 4 bases, J lost 0 bases, and 8 bases lay in between. CD4+ cells yielded CD45RA+ naive and CD45RA-negative memory subsets. Turning to this clone: The antigen is not known.

The receptor comes from a man between 18 and 29 years old in good health. Some clones in this sample may be carry-over from other donors' samples. The rearrangement links TRBV11-3 to TRBJ2-3; D is possibly TRBD2 (5 bases). The specimen was naive CD4+ T cells from PBMCs. The subset denotes: CD45RA+ positively selected. CDR3 nucleotide sequence: TGTGCCAGCAGCTCCGGGGAGAGCACAGATACGCAGTATTTT. It translates to CASSSGESTDTQYF. Supplemented by reference TRBV11-3 and TRBJ2-3, the full variable domain reads EAGVVQSPRYKIIEKKQPVAFWCNPISGHNTLYWYLQNLGQGPELLIRYENEEAVDDSQLPKDRFSAERLKGVDSTLKIQPAELGDSAVYLCASSSGESTDTQYFGPGTRLTVL.